What follows are 19 T cell receptor beta chains derived from one specimen sequenced in a study of long-term antiretroviral therapy in people with HIV. The assay, immunoSEQ v3.0, was run at survey level. TCRdb's copy holds only in-frame clones and misses some; the assay was immunoSEQ multiplex PCR. Seen here are 25,000 to 40,000 clones, roughly 97% observed once, and the top ten hold over 1.5%. The sample was unsorted PBMCs, taken 7.6 years after starting antiretroviral therapy. These receptors were obtained from a man aged 25 to 40 with HIV.

A word on this clone: The junction does not match germline at one end; this may be a read error. V usage is TRBV29-1 and J usage is TRBJ1-2; no reliable D call. The CDR3 covers 8 residues. CDR1 is SQVTM and CDR2 is ANQGSEA in the germline V gene. CDR3 in amino acids: CSVAPSVF. CDR3 nucleotide sequence: TGCAGCGTTGCCCCGTCAGTCTTC.

This sequence joins TRBV27 and TRBJ2-7; possibly TRBD1 or TRBD2 for D (5 bases each). The germline gives CDR1 MNHEY, CDR2 SMNVEV (reference sequence). V was trimmed by 6 bases and J by 2 bases, leaving 11 bases between them. The CDR3 covers 13 residues. This CDR3 reads CASSREWAYEQYF. The CDR3 bases are TGTGCCAGCAGCAGGGAGTGGGCCTACGAGCAGTACTTC.

V usage is TRBV2 and J usage is TRBJ2-7; either TRBD1 or TRBD2 may supply D (5 bases each). The CDR3 contains 14 residues. V lost 6 bases, J lost 6 bases, and 18 bases lay in between. In germline, CDR1 is SNHLY, CDR2 FYNNEI. CDR3 loop: CASSRGPGIGEQYF. In nucleotides, the CDR3 is TGTGCCAGCAGCCGGGGACCGGGTATAGGCGAGCAGTACTTC.

The chain recombines TRBV5-6 with TRBJ2-7, with 8 bases matching TRBD1. V lost 4 bases to trimming and J lost 3 bases; unmatched junction nucleotides: 9. The CDR3 loop spans 15 amino acids. The germline V gene has CDR1 SGHDT and CDR2 YYEEEE. The CDR3: CASSPDRGFLYEQYF. The CDR3 bases are TGTGCCAGCAGCCCTGACAGGGGTTTTCTCTACGAGCAGTACTTC.

This sequence joins TRBV7-2 and TRBJ2-1, with 10 bases aligning to TRBD2. The length of the CDR3 is 15 residues. J was trimmed by 7 bases and V by 5 bases; bases with no gene match: 8. From germline, CDR1 is SGHTA and CDR2 FQGNSA. CDR3 amino acids: CASSMPGLAPNEQFF. CDR3 sequence (DNA): TGTGCCAGCAGCATGCCGGGACTAGCGCCAAATGAGCAGTTCTTC.

The chain combines TRBV6-6 with TRBJ2-1, with 9 nucleotides matching TRBD2. Germline trimming cut 5 bases from V and 0 bases from J; bases unmatched to any gene: 2. This CDR3 has 15 amino acids. Germline lookup yields CDR1 MNHNY and CDR2 SVGAGI (reference sequence). This CDR3 is CASSVGLASYNEQFF. Written as DNA, the CDR3 is TGTGCCAGCAGTGTGGGACTAGCCTCCTACAATGAGCAGTTCTTC.

The chain recombines TRBV19 with TRBJ2-7, with 9 positions matching TRBD2. The CDR3 covers 14 residues. The V and J ends lost 4 bases and 1 base, in that order; junction bases with no gene match: 2. Germline CDR1 reads LNHDA; CDR2 reads SQIVND (reference sequence). Here the CDR3 DNA reads TGTGCCAGTAGTAAGCGGGGGGTATCCTACGAGCAGTACTTC. It codes for CASSKRGVSYEQYF.

The chain joins TRBV5-1 to TRBJ2-7, with TRBD1 matching over 9 bases. The CDR3 is 14 amino acids. The trim removed 4 bases at V and 3 bases at J, leaving 5 bases unmatched. CDR1 and CDR2 (germline): SGHRS, YFSETQ. The CDR3 loop reads CASSLGDRDYEQYF. The CDR3 nucleotides read TGCGCCAGCAGCCTCGGGGACAGGGACTACGAGCAGTACTTC.

This clone was recorded once. The CDR3 nucleotides read TGTGCCAGCAGCTTGGATAGCGGGCCGAACACCGGGGAGCTGTTTTTT. The encoded protein is CASSLDSGPNTGELFF. The chain couples TRBV9 to TRBJ2-2; 7 nucleotides match TRBD2. With V trimmed by 4 bases and J by 0 bases, 6 bases remained unmatched. This CDR3 contains 16 residues. CDR1 and CDR2 from the germline V gene are SGDLS and YYNGEE.

In this sample, this clone turned up once. V gene TRBV11-2 combines with J gene TRBJ2-1; no definite D call. This CDR3 is 11 amino acids long. CDR1 is SGHAT, CDR2 FQNNGV, per germline. The ends were cut back, 5 bases at V and 5 bases at J, with 4 bases in the middle. In DNA, the CDR3 is TGTGCCAGCAGCCATAACAATGAGCAGTTCTTC. This gives the protein CASSHNNEQFF.

This rearrangement joins TRBV7-6 to TRBJ2-5; D is possibly TRBD1 or TRBD2 (6 bases each). The CDR3 totals 16 residues. Germline lookup yields CDR1 SGHVS and CDR2 FNYEAQ. V lost 1 base and J 5 bases, leaving 17 bases between the germline ends. CDR3 sequence reads: CASSLDGGVSLETQYF. In nucleotides, the CDR3 is TGTGCCAGCAGCTTAGACGGGGGCGTGAGCTTGGAGACCCAGTACTTC.

This sequence joins TRBV7-9 and TRBJ1-5, with D unresolved. The V gene lost 2 bases and the J gene lost 3 bases, with 8 bases spanning the gap. CDR1 SEHNR and CDR2 FQNEAQ come from the germline V gene (reference sequence). The CDR3 sequence is 14 residues long. The CDR3, as DNA: TGTGCCAGCAGCTTATCGGGGAACAATCAGCCCCAGCATTTT. Translated, it gives CASSLSGNNQPQHF.

The chain combines TRBV7-9 with TRBJ1-3, with D uncertain. The length of the CDR3 is 13 residues. Germline values: CDR1 SEHNR, CDR2 FQNEAQ (reference sequence). V lost 4 bases and J 3 bases, leaving 7 bases between the germline ends. CDR3 residues: CASSSLFGNTIYF. In nucleotides, the CDR3 is TGTGCCAGCAGCTCCCTTTTTGGAAACACCATATATTTT. Full variable domain (rest looked up from reference TRBV7-9 and TRBJ1-3): DTGVSQNPRHKITKRGQNVTFRCDPISEHNRLYWYRQTLGQGPEFLTYFQNEAQLEKSRLLSDRFSAERPKGSFSTLEIQRTEQGDSAMYLCASSSLFGNTIYFGEGSWLTVV.

This chain links TRBV6-1 with TRBJ2-3; D perhaps matches TRBD2 (6 bases). This CDR3 is 15 amino acids long. Germline values: CDR1 MNHNS, CDR2 SASEGT. V lost 6 bases, J lost 6 bases, and 19 bases lay in between. The CDR3 region has the DNA TGTGCCAGCAGCAGAACCCAGGAGGGGCGGGATACGCAGTATTTT. Its protein product is CASSRTQEGRDTQYF.

The CDR3 sequence is CASSVQGGETQYF. The CDR3 DNA sequence: TGTGCCAGTAGTGTACAGGGGGGAGAGACCCAGTACTTC. This rearrangement joins TRBV19 to TRBJ2-5; TRBD1 aligns across 8 bases. Trimming took 5 bases from V and 4 from J; bases not matched to a gene: 3. The length of the CDR3 is 13 residues. CDR1 is LNHDA and CDR2 is SQIVND in the germline V gene (reference sequence).

On this clone: A junction boundary mismatches the germline segment, possibly from a read error. The chain has TRBV7-7 and TRBJ2-2; unclear D gene. The CDR3 extends over 14 amino acids. CDR1 is SSHAT and CDR2 is FNYEAQ in the germline V gene (reference sequence). The CDR3 spells CASSPDWNTGELFF. DNA for the CDR3: TGTGCTAGCAGCCCCGATTGGAACACCGGGGAGCTGTTTTTT.

The gene calls are TRBV15 and TRBJ1-1; 9 bases match TRBD1. Germline CDR1 reads LNHNV; CDR2 reads YYDKDF (reference sequence). Trimming removed 9 bases from V and 1 base from J; junction bases left unmatched: 3. The CDR3 has 13 residues. Here the CDR3 reads CATRTGANTEAFF. As DNA, the CDR3 is TGTGCCACAAGGACAGGGGCGAACACTGAAGCTTTCTTT.

The chain carries TRBV29-1 and TRBJ2-1; maybe TRBD1 (6 bases). The CDR3 has 14 amino acids. Trimming took 7 bases from V and 1 from J, leaving 14 bases between them. Germline V gene data show CDR1 as SQVTM and CDR2 as ANQGSEA. CDR3 nucleotides: TGCAGCGCTATGACAGGCGGATCCTACAATGAGCAGTTCTTC. It yields the protein CSAMTGGSYNEQFF.

The chain recombines TRBV4-1 with TRBJ2-2, with TRBD2 as a possible D gene (5 bases). The V end was cut by 0 bases, the J end by 0 bases, with 11 bases between. The CDR3 sequence is 17 residues long. Germline CDR1 and CDR2: MGHRA and YSYEKL. This chain's CDR3 is CASSQDGPGANTGELFF. DNA for the CDR3: TGCGCCAGCAGCCAAGATGGTCCCGGGGCGAACACCGGGGAGCTGTTTTTT.